This T cell receptor beta chain was profiled in a study of T-cell memory formation after mild COVID-19. Study conclusions and caveats: There was no confirmation that second-wave clones peaking on day 37 were SARS-CoV-2 specific.

This clonotype is a singleton in its sample. The antigen is not known. TCRdb itself ran the 5' RACE reads through MiXCR, one entry per CDR3 protein. The sample has under 350,000 distinct CDR3 sequences, about 17% seen once. Losses at the gene ends were 4 bases for V and 4 bases for J; bases not matched to a gene: 13. CDR1 is MNHEY and CDR2 is SVGEGT in the germline V gene. The CDR3 consists of 17 residues. The chain employs TRBV6-2 or TRBV6-3 and TRBJ2-1; 7 nucleotides match TRBD2. This clonotype was sampled from a man aged 18 to 29 who had mild COVID-19 (a few samples of this study predate the infection). Cell type and time point are not known. Sequenced material: PBMCs or a T cell subset sorted from them (not recorded which). The CDR3 spells CASSWEGMRANYNEQFF. The CDR3 bases are TGTGCCAGCAGTTGGGAGGGCATGCGAGCAAATTACAATGAGCAGTTCTTC.